The sequence of this TCR beta chain was determined in a study of T cell changes during pregnancy in multiple sclerosis. The CDR3 sequence is 18 residues long. J was trimmed by 0 bases and V by 0 bases; bases with no gene match: 5. The germline V gene has CDR1 SGHRS and CDR2 YFSETQ. Repertoires were generated with immunoSEQ multiplex PCR, while TCRdb's copy carries only in-frame clones and drops some. The data show roughly 100,000 clones, with about 89% seen just once and about 1.6% held by the top ten. J is TRBJ2-6 and V is TRBV5-1; 8 nucleotides align to TRBD2. The source is a female donor with multiple sclerosis, enrolled in a pregnancy study. The sequencing used peripheral blood, collected before pregnancy. The CDR3 spells CASSLDLSGGSGANVLTF. The CDR3 DNA sequence: TGCGCCAGCAGCTTGGACCTAAGCGGGGGCTCTGGGGCCAACGTCCTGACTTTC. Full variable domain (rest looked up from reference TRBV5-1 and TRBJ2-6): KAGVTQTPRYLIKTRGQQVTLSCSPISGHRSVSWYQQTPGQGLQFLFEYFSETQRNKGNFPGRFSGRQFSNSRSEMNVSTLELGDSALYLCASSLDLSGGSGANVLTFGAGSRLTVL.